This T cell receptor (beta chain) emerged from a study of cytomegalovirus exposure and HLA in healthy donors. The PCR ran on 60 Vbeta and 13 Jbeta primers. Produced via immunoSEQ multiplex PCR; TCRdb's table is partial and in-frame only. Here the sample spans fewer than 120,000 clones, 60% to 85% being singletons. In regard to this clone: No antigen is known for it.

The CDR3 is 13 residues long. V was pared by 6 bases and J by 6 bases, with 6 bases of the junction left unmatched. The V gene's germline CDR1 is MGHRA and CDR2 YSYEKL. Study outcomes and limitations: An analysis was carried out later, and it reportedly showed fewer N-insertions in an Asian-associated ancestry cluster than the roughly 670-donor mean. Reports indicate that TCR beta sequences accurately predicted the HLA-A and HLA-B alleles of most subjects. For most TCR sequences rarity was the rule, although some public TCRs occurred in many donors.

The TCR sequence derives from a woman aged 25 to 45 in good health and CMV-seronegative. The material sequenced was PBMCs. The chain is built from TRBV4-1 and TRBJ2-7, with 9 bases aligning to TRBD1. Here the CDR3 DNA reads TGCGCCAGCAGTCCGGGACAGGGATCCGAGCAGTACTTC. It codes for CASSPGQGSEQYF.